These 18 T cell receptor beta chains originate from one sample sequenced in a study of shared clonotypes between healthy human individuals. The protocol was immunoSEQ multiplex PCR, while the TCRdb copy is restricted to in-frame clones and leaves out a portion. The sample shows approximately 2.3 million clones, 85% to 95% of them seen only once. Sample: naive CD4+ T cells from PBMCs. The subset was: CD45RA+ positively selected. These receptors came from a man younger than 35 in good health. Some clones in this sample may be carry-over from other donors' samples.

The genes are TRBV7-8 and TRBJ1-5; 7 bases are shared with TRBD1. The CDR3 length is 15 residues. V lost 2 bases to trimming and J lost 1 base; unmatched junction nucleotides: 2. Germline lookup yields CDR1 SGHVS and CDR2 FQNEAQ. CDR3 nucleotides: TGTGCCAGCAGCTTAACCAGGGGGAGCAATCAGCCCCAGCATTTT. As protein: CASSLTRGSNQPQHF.

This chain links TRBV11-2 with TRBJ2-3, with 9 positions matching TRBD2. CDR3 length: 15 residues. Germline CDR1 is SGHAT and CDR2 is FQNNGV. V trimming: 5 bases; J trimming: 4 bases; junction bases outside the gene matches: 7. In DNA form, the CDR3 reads TGTGCCAGCAGCCTCGCCCTAGCGGGGCCAGATACGCAGTATTTT. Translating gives CASSLALAGPDTQYF.

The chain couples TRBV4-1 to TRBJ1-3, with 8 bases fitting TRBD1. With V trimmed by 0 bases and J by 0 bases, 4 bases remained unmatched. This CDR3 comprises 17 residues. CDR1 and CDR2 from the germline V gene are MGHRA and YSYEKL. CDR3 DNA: TGCGCCAGCAGCCAAGATTGGGACAGGATCTCTGGAAACACCATATATTTT. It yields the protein CASSQDWDRISGNTIYF.

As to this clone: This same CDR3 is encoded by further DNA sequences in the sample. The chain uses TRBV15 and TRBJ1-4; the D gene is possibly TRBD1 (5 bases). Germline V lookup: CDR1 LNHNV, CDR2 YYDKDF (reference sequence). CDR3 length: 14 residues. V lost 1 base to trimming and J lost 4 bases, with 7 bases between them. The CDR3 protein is CATSRGQFNEKLFF. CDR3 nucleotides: TGTGCCACCAGCAGAGGACAGTTTAATGAAAAACTGTTTTTT.

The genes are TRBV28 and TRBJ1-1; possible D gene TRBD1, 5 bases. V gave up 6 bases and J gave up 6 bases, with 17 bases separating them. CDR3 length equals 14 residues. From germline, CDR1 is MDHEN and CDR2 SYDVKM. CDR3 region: CASRRGGGRSEAFF. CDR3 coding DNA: TGTGCCAGCAGGCGGGGGGGAGGTCGGTCTGAAGCTTTCTTT.

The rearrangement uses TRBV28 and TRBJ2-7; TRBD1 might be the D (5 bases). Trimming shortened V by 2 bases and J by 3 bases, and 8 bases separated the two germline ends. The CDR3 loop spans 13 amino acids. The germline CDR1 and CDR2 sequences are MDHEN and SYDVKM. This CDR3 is CASSLATVYEQYF. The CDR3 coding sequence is TGTGCCAGCAGTTTAGCGACAGTCTACGAGCAGTACTTC.

CDR3: CASSHWTGEEDTEAFF. CDR3 DNA sequence: TGCGCCAGCAGCCACTGGACAGGAGAAGAGGACACTGAAGCTTTCTTT. V and J are TRBV4-3 and TRBJ1-1; 7 nucleotides line up with TRBD1. This CDR3 spans 16 amino acids. Germline CDR1 and CDR2: LGHNA and YSLEER. The V and J ends lost 3 bases and 3 bases, in that order; junction bases with no gene match: 10.

As DNA, the CDR3 is TGCGCCAGCAGCTTGGGACTACAAACCGGGGAGCTGTTTTTT. It is translated as CASSLGLQTGELFF. The chain recombines TRBV5-1 with TRBJ2-2; D is perhaps TRBD2 (5 bases). V was shortened by 0 bases and J by 5 bases, with 8 bases between the two germline ends. This CDR3 spans 14 amino acids. Germline CDR1 and CDR2: SGHRS and YFSETQ.

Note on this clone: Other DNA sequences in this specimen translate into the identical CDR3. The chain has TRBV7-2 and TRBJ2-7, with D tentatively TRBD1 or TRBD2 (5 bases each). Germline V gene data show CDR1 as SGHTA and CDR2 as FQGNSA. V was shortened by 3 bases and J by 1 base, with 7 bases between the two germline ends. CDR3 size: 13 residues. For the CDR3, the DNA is TGTGCCAGCAGCTTGGGACCTTCCTACGAGCAGTACTTC. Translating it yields CASSLGPSYEQYF.

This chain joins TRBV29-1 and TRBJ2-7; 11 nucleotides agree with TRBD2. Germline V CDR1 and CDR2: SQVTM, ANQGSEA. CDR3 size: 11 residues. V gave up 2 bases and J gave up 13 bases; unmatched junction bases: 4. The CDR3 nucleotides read TGCAGCGTTGAAACTAGCGGGAGACCTTACTTC. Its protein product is CSVETSGRPYF.

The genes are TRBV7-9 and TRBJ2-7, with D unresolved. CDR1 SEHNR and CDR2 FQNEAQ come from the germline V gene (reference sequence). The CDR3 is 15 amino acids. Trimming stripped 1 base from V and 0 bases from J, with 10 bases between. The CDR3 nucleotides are TGTGCCAGCAGCTTAGACAAGGAGTACTCCTACGAGCAGTACTTC. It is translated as CASSLDKEYSYEQYF.

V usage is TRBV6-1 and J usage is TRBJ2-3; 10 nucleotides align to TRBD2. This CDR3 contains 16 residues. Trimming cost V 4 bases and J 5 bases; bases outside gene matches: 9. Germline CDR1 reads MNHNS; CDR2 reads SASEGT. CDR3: CASSGSGLAGVDTQYF. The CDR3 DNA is TGTGCCAGCAGTGGGTCAGGGCTAGCGGGAGTAGATACGCAGTATTTT.

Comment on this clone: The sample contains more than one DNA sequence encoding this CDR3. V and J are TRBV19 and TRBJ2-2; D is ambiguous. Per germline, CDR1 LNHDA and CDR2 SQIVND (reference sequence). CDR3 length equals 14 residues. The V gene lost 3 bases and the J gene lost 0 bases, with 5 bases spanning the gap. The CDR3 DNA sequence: TGTGCCAGTAGTATTCCAGCGAACACCGGGGAGCTGTTTTTT. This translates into CASSIPANTGELFF.

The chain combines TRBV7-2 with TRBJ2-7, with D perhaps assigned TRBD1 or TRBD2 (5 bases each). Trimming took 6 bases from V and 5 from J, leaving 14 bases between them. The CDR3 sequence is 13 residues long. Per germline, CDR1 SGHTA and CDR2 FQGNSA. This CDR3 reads CASSQGRHNEQYF. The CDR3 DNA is TGTGCCAGCAGTCAGGGACGGCACAACGAGCAGTACTTC.

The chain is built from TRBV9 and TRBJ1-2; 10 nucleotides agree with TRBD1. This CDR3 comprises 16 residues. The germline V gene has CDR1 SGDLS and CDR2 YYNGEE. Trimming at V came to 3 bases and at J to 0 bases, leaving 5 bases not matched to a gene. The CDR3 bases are TGTGCCAGCAGCGCAGGAGGACAGGGGGCTAACTATGGCTACACCTTC. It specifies CASSAGGQGANYGYTF.

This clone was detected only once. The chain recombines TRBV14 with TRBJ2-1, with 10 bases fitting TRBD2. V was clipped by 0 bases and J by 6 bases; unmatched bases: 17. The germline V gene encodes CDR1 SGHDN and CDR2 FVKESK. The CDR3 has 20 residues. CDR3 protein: CASSQDTSGRATLTVNEQFF. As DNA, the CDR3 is TGTGCCAGCAGCCAAGATACGAGCGGGAGGGCAACATTAACAGTCAATGAGCAGTTCTTC.

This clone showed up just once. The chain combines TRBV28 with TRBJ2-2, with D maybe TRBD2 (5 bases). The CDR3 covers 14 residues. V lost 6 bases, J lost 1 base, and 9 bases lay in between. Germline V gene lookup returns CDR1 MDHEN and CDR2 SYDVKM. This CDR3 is CASSSGMNTGELFF. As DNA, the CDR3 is TGTGCCAGCAGCTCCGGGATGAACACCGGGGAGCTGTTTTTT.

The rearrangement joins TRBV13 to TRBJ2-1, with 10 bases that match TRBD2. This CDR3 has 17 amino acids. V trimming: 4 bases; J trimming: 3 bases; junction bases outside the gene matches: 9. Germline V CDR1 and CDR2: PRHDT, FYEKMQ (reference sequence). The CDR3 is CASSSPLAGANYNEQFF. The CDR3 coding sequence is TGTGCCAGCAGCTCCCCCCTAGCGGGAGCAAACTACAATGAGCAGTTCTTC.